What follows are 19 T cell receptor beta chains derived from one specimen sequenced in a study of cytomegalovirus exposure and HLA in healthy donors. The PCR contained 60 Vbeta and 13 Jbeta primers. Data came from immunoSEQ multiplex PCR; TCRdb stores just in-frame clones and leaves some out. This sample carries approximately 120,000 clones, with about 2.3% going to the ten biggest clones. The sample consisted of PBMCs. The receptor set was obtained from a man aged 35 to 55 in good health and CMV-seronegative.

The chain uses TRBV11-3 and TRBJ1-2; D call uncertain. The V gene lost 3 bases and the J gene lost 5 bases, with 7 bases spanning the gap. The germline V gene encodes CDR1 SGHNT and CDR2 YENEEA. This CDR3 contains 12 residues. The CDR3 DNA reads TGTGCCAGCAGCTTTAGAGGGTATGGCTACACCTTC. It encodes CASSFRGYGYTF. The whole variable domain, filled in from reference TRBV11-3 and TRBJ1-2, reads EAGVVQSPRYKIIEKKQPVAFWCNPISGHNTLYWYLQNLGQGPELLIRYENEEAVDDSQLPKDRFSAERLKGVDSTLKIQPAELGDSAVYLCASSFRGYGYTFGSGTRLTVV.

V is TRBV4-1 and J is TRBJ2-7; no clear D. The CDR3 has 13 residues. Per germline, CDR1 MGHRA and CDR2 YSYEKL. The V gene lost 4 bases and the J gene lost 3 bases, with 10 bases spanning the gap. The CDR3 DNA follows: TGCGCCAGCAGCCGCGACGCGGACTACGAGCAGTACTTC. Its protein product is CASSRDADYEQYF.

The gene calls are TRBV29-1 and TRBJ2-3; maybe TRBD2 (6 bases). The CDR3 has 13 amino acids. CDR1 SQVTM and CDR2 ANQGSEA come from the germline V gene. V was trimmed by 5 bases and J by 8 bases, leaving 17 bases between them. This CDR3 is CSVQLQPEGTQYF. Here the CDR3 DNA reads TGCAGCGTTCAGCTACAGCCGGAGGGTACGCAGTATTTT.

The chain is built from TRBV11-3 and TRBJ2-7; TRBD2 matches at 7 bases. In germline, CDR1 is SGHNT, CDR2 YENEEA. The CDR3 is made up of 16 amino acids. V trimming: 7 bases; J trimming: 7 bases; junction bases outside the gene matches: 19. The CDR3 sequence is CASTDPRTRARGEQYF. In DNA, the CDR3 is TGTGCCAGCACCGATCCACGGACTAGAGCGCGTGGGGAGCAGTACTTC.

The CDR3 reads CASSLGDRGGNEQFF. CDR3 DNA sequence: TGTGCCAGCAGTTTGGGGGACAGGGGCGGGAATGAGCAGTTCTTC. The rearrangement links TRBV28 to TRBJ2-1; 10 bases align to TRBD1. The CDR3 length is 15 residues. Germline lookup yields CDR1 MDHEN and CDR2 SYDVKM. V dropped 3 bases and J dropped 7; count of bases not matched to a gene: 6.

J is TRBJ2-5 and V is TRBV6-5; 9 bases agree with TRBD1. The DNA end lines up better with TRBJ2-7; the J call may be wrong. CDR3 length equals 15 residues. Germline V gene lookup returns CDR1 MNHEY and CDR2 SVGAGI. The CDR3, as DNA: TGTGCCAGCAGTAATCCGGGACAGGGAATGAACGAGCAGTACTTC. It translates to CASSNPGQGMNEQYF.

This chain joins TRBV5-1 and TRBJ2-2; 13 bases are a match to TRBD2. Trimming cost V 4 bases and J 6 bases; bases outside gene matches: 12. The length of the CDR3 is 18 residues. From germline, CDR1 is SGHRS and CDR2 YFSETQ. CDR3 sequence (DNA): TGCGCCAGCAGCCCGCGACTAGCGGGAGGCCGAACCGCCGGGGAGCTGTTTTTT. Translating gives CASSPRLAGGRTAGELFF.

V gene TRBV19 combines with J gene TRBJ1-5, with 12 bases aligning to TRBD1. CDR3 length: 17 amino acids. The germline CDR1 and CDR2 sequences are LNHDA and SQIVND (reference sequence). J lost 7 bases, V lost 3 bases, and 10 bases had no gene match. Written as DNA, the CDR3 is TGTGCCAGTAGTATGGTGGGACAGGGGGCTTTGTGGCAGCCCCAGCATTTT. Its protein is CASSMVGQGALWQPQHF.

V gene TRBV6-5 combines with J gene TRBJ2-1, with D possibly being TRBD2 (5 bases). V was trimmed by 2 bases and J by 9 bases, leaving 11 bases between them. The CDR3 has 13 amino acids. Per the germline V gene, CDR1 is MNHEY and CDR2 is SVGAGI. This CDR3 reads CASSYASSSEQFF. The CDR3 DNA follows: TGTGCCAGCAGTTACGCTAGCTCTAGTGAGCAGTTCTTC.

CDR3 DNA: TGTGCCAGCAGTCCCCGGACAGATTCTAACACTGAAGCTTTCTTT. Its protein product is CASSPRTDSNTEAFF. The rearrangement uses TRBV27 and TRBJ1-1; D is perhaps TRBD1 (6 bases). V lost 5 bases and J lost 2, with 15 bases in between. CDR1 and CDR2 (germline): MNHEY, SMNVEV (reference sequence). The CDR3 runs 15 residues.

The chain employs TRBV29-1 and TRBJ2-1; D is uncertain. V shed 1 base and J shed 2 bases, with 6 bases lying between them. The CDR3 is 13 amino acids. Germline CDR1 reads SQVTM; CDR2 reads ANQGSEA. In DNA form, the CDR3 reads TGCAGCGTTGAAGGTCTAGCCTACAATGAGCAGTTCTTC. It translates to CSVEGLAYNEQFF.

This chain uses TRBV5-6 with TRBJ2-3; D is perhaps TRBD1 (5 bases). The germline V and J ends were trimmed by 3 bases and 9 bases, with 14 bases remaining between them. From germline, CDR1 is SGHDT and CDR2 YYEEEE. The CDR3 is 13 residues long. The CDR3 loop reads CASSSDSVVTQYF. CDR3 nucleotides: TGTGCCAGCAGCTCTGACAGCGTAGTCACGCAGTATTTT. The whole variable domain, remainder taken from reference TRBV5-6 and TRBJ2-3, is DAGVTQSPTHLIKTRGQQVTLRCSPKSGHDTVSWYQQALGQGPQFIFQYYEEEERQRGNFPDRFSGHQFPNYSSELNVNALLLGDSALYLCASSSDSVVTQYFGPGTRLTVL.

The DNA for the CDR3 is TGTGCCAGCAGTGAACCAACAGGGTACGCAGATACGCAGTATTTT. Translating gives CASSEPTGYADTQYF. The chain carries TRBV2 and TRBJ2-3, with a tentative D call TRBD1 (6 bases). The V end was cut by 2 bases, the J end by 4 bases, with 13 bases between. The CDR3 has 15 amino acids. CDR1 is SNHLY and CDR2 is FYNNEI in the germline V gene.

V and J are TRBV19 and TRBJ2-1; 10 bases fit TRBD2. Trimming took 2 bases from V and 6 from J; bases not matched to a gene: 13. Germline V gene data show CDR1 as LNHDA and CDR2 as SQIVND (reference sequence). The CDR3 has 18 residues. This CDR3 reads CASSIRAPRLAGVNEQFF. The CDR3 bases are TGTGCCAGTAGTATAAGGGCCCCTCGACTAGCGGGCGTCAATGAGCAGTTCTTC.

The V gene is TRBV9, the J gene TRBJ1-2; no clear D. The germline gives CDR1 SGDLS, CDR2 YYNGEE. Trimming left V 3 bases short and J 10 bases short, with 13 bases between. The CDR3 runs to 12 residues. The CDR3 nucleotides are TGTGCCAGCAGCGCGGCGGGTAGGGCCTACACCTTC. Its protein is CASSAAGRAYTF.

This chain links TRBV2 with TRBJ2-5, with 8 bases identical to TRBD2. The junction had 10 bases not matched to a gene; V was cut back by 6 bases and J by 7 bases. CDR3 length: 14 residues. CDR1 is SNHLY and CDR2 is FYNNEI in the germline V gene. The DNA for the CDR3 is TGTGCCAGCAGGATCCTAAGCGGGAGCGGGACCCAGTACTTC. It translates to CASRILSGSGTQYF. The whole variable domain, remainder taken from reference TRBV2 and TRBJ2-5, is EPEVTQTPSHQVTQMGQEVILRCVPISNHLYFYWYRQILGQKVEFLVSFYNNEISEKSEIFDDQFSVERPDGSNFTLKIRSTKLEDSAMYFCASRILSGSGTQYFGPGTRLLVL.

The chain is built from TRBV4-3 and TRBJ2-2; unclear D gene. Looked up from germline, CDR1 is LGHNA and CDR2 is YSLEER. This CDR3 is built from 17 residues. V was cut by 1 base and J by 4 bases, with 16 bases left in between. The CDR3 is CASSQAFVERATGELFF. The CDR3 DNA sequence: TGCGCCAGCAGCCAAGCCTTCGTTGAACGAGCCACCGGGGAGCTGTTTTTT.

J is TRBJ2-1 and V is TRBV19, with 7 bases fitting TRBD2. This CDR3 has 13 amino acids. CDR1 and CDR2 (germline): LNHDA, SQIVND (reference sequence). The DNA of the CDR3 is TGTGCGGTCGGTTGGGGGGGGAACCCTAGGCAGTTCTTC. Translation gives CAVGWGGNPRQFF.

This rearrangement joins TRBV28 to TRBJ2-5; 9 positions match TRBD2. CDR1 is MDHEN and CDR2 is SYDVKM in the germline V gene. V trimming: 6 bases; J trimming: 2 bases; junction bases outside the gene matches: 10. The CDR3 contains 16 residues. The CDR3 reads CASRLLRTSAQETQYF. The CDR3 nucleotides read TGTGCCAGCAGGTTGCTGAGGACTAGCGCACAAGAGACCCAGTACTTC.